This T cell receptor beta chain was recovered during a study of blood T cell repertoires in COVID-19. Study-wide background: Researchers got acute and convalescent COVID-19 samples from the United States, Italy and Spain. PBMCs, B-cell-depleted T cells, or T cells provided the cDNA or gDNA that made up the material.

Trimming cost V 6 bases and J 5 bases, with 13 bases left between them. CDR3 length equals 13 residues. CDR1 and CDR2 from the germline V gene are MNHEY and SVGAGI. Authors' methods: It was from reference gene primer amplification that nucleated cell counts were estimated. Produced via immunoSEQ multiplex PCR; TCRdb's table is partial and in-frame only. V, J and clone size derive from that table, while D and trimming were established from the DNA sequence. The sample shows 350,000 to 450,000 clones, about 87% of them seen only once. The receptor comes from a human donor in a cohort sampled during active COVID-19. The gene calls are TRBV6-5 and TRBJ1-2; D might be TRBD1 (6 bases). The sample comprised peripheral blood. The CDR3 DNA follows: TGTGCCAGCAGGGGGGGGGCTGGGTATGGCTACACCTTC. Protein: CASRGGAGYGYTF.